The sequence of this T cell receptor beta chain was determined in a study of identical twins. To note about this clonotype: Its antigen is undetermined.

TCRdb fed the 5' RACE reads into MiXCR, producing one record per CDR3 protein. In the table there are approximately 890,000 distinct CDR3 sequences, approximately 13% of which are singletons. Whole-study results and caveats: Within cord blood, abundant beta clonotypes carried fewer insertions, but memory repertoires showed no such trend.

This CDR3 is 11 amino acids long. V dropped 5 bases and J dropped 13 bases, with 12 bases sitting between them. The same sample was also used in a study of yellow fever vaccine responses in identical twins.

Sequenced input: PBMCs. V and J are TRBV12-3 or TRBV12-4 and TRBJ2-1; no clear D. The origin of this receptor is a woman aged 18-35 years in good health. Written as DNA, the CDR3 is TGTGCCAGCAGTAAGGCCCGTGGACAGTTCTTC. This gives the protein CASSKARGQFF.